This T cell receptor beta chain was sequenced during a study of blood T cells in healthy people across ages. Turning to the study itself: Capturing about one barcoded beta molecule per two T cells was achieved by template switching.

It was with a sample-barcoded 5' primer and a J-beta primer mix that a second PCR of roughly 7 to 12 cycles was run. A template-switch adaptor that had 12 random nucleotides put a tag on each cDNA molecule. A minimum of 2.5 million CDR3-containing paired-end reads was obtained for each sample. TCRdb redid the calling of the 5' RACE reads with MiXCR, one entry per CDR3 protein. The sample holds approximately 730,000 distinct CDR3 sequences, roughly two fifths seen once. Material for sequencing was blood. The source is a woman aged 55-69 years in good health.

The CDR3, as DNA: TGCAGTGCTCCGAATGAGGCCGGGGCGGAAGAGACCCAGTACTTC. Its translation: CSAPNEAGAEETQYF. The V gene is TRBV20-1, the J gene TRBJ2-7; the D gene could be TRBD1 or TRBD2 (5 bases each). The DNA end favors TRBJ2-5, so the J call may be wrong. Germline V gene sequence: CDR1 DFQATT, CDR2 SNEGSKA (reference sequence). The CDR3 covers 15 residues.